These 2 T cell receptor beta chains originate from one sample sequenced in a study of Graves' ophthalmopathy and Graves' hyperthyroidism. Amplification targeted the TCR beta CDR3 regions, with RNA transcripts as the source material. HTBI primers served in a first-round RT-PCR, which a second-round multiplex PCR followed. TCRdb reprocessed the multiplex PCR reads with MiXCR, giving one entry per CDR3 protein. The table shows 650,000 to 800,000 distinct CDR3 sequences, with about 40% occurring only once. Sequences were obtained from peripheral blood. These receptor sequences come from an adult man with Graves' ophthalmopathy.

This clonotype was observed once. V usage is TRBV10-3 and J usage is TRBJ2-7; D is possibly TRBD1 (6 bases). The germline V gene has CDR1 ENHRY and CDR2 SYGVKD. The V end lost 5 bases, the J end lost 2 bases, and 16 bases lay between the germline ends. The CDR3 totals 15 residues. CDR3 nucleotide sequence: TGTGCCATCAGTTACTCAGGGGCGCCGGCCTACGAGCAGTACTTC. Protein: CAISYSGAPAYEQYF.

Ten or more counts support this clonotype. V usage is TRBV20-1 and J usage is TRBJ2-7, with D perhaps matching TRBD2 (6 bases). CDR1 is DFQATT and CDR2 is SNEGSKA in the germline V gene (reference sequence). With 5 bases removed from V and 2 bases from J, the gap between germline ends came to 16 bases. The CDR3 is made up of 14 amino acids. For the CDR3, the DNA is TGCAGTGCTGGAGCGACTAGACCACCCTACGAGCAGTACTTC. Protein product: CSAGATRPPYEQYF.